These 21 T cell receptor beta chains originate from one sample sequenced in a study of T cell responses to AZD1222 COVID-19 vaccine. The table came from immunoSEQ multiplex PCR; TCRdb's copy has only in-frame clones and leaves some out. The data show around 200,000 clones, 80% to 95% seen once. Sequencing was performed on peripheral blood, taken 28 days after the second dose of the MenACWY control vaccine. The receptor source for this set is an adult who received the MenACWY meningococcal vaccine as a control.

V gene TRBV5-1 combines with J gene TRBJ1-1; TRBD1 agrees at 8 bases. J lost 5 bases, V lost 4 bases, and 7 bases had no gene match. This CDR3 spans 14 amino acids. The V gene's germline CDR1 is SGHRS and CDR2 YFSETQ. In DNA form, the CDR3 reads TGCGCCAGCAGCCCGCAGGGGGCGGAGACTGAAGCTTTCTTT. Translation: CASSPQGAETEAFF.

The chain has TRBV19 and TRBJ1-4; no clear D gene. With 0 bases removed from V and 8 bases from J, the gap between germline ends came to 13 bases. This CDR3 has 15 residues. Germline-derived CDR1 and CDR2 are LNHDA and SQIVND (reference sequence). The CDR3 DNA is TGTGCCAGTAGTATAGATCGTAGGCAAAGAGAAAAACTGTTTTTT. Translated: CASSIDRRQREKLFF.

V and J are TRBV5-1 and TRBJ1-5; TRBD1 matches 9 bases. The germline gives CDR1 SGHRS, CDR2 YFSETQ. Germline trimming cut 0 bases from V and 4 bases from J; bases unmatched to any gene: 2. CDR3 size: 15 residues. The CDR3 DNA is TGCGCCAGCAGCTTGGCCGGACAGGGGAATCAGCCCCAGCATTTT. The encoded protein is CASSLAGQGNQPQHF.

This clone has a single count. The rearrangement uses TRBV28 and TRBJ1-4; 9 bases fit TRBD1. Germline loops: CDR1 MDHEN, CDR2 SYDVKM. The CDR3 covers 14 residues. After removal of 3 bases from V and 8 bases from J, the junction contained 4 bases not matched to a gene. The CDR3 coding sequence is TGTGCCAGCAGTTTGACAGGGGGGGCAGAAAAACTGTTTTTT. Amino acids: CASSLTGGAEKLFF.

The CDR3 DNA is TGTGCCAGCAGTTTATTACAGGCTCGATATTTT. Translation: CASSLLQARYF. The J gene is TRBJ1-3, the V gene TRBV12-3 or TRBV12-4; possible D gene TRBD1, 5 bases. The V and J ends lost 2 bases and 15 bases respectively, with 11 bases between them. The CDR3 contains 11 residues.

This chain connects TRBV6-6 to TRBJ1-2; D call uncertain. CDR1 MNHNY and CDR2 SVGAGI come from the germline V gene (reference sequence). The CDR3 runs 14 residues. V dropped 8 bases and J dropped 5 bases, with 18 bases sitting between them. The CDR3 here is CASGQYDTLYGYTF. The CDR3 DNA sequence: TGTGCCAGCGGTCAATATGACACCCTATATGGCTACACCTTC.

The chain employs TRBV5-4 and TRBJ2-1; D is unclear. The CDR3 has 14 amino acids. Germline-derived CDR1 and CDR2 are SGHNT and YYREEE (reference sequence). Trimming removed 1 base at V and 0 bases at J, with 5 bases between. Here the CDR3 DNA reads TGTGCCAGCAGCTTGCTCAGCTCCTACAATGAGCAGTTCTTC. Translated, it gives CASSLLSSYNEQFF. The entire variable domain, with the rest obtained from reference TRBV5-4 and TRBJ2-1, is as follows: ETGVTQSPTHLIKTRGQQVTLRCSSQSGHNTVSWYQQALGQGPQFIFQYYREEENGRGNFPPRFSGLQFPNYSSELNVNALELDDSALYLCASSLLSSYNEQFFGPGTRLTVL.

The J gene is TRBJ1-2, the V gene TRBV29-1; TRBD1 agrees at 7 bases. Germline V gene data show CDR1 as SQVTM and CDR2 as ANQGSEA. The CDR3 spans 15 residues. V trimming: 3 bases; J trimming: 0 bases; junction bases outside the gene matches: 7. DNA for the CDR3: TGCAGCGTTGAGGCCTACGGGACAGCTAACTATGGCTACACCTTC. It is translated as CSVEAYGTANYGYTF.

The V gene is TRBV5-5, the J gene TRBJ2-1; 7 nucleotides match TRBD2. V lost 4 bases and J lost 8; bases outside the gene matches: 12. CDR1 and CDR2 from the germline V gene are SGHKS and YYEKEE (reference sequence). This CDR3 region has 15 residues. This CDR3 reads CASSVYLERGDEQFF. The CDR3 nucleotides read TGTGCCAGCAGCGTATACCTCGAGCGGGGTGATGAGCAGTTCTTC. Full variable domain (remainder filled in from reference TRBV5-5 and TRBJ2-1): DAGVTQSPTHLIKTRGQQVTLRCSPISGHKSVSWYQQVLGQGPQFIFQYYEKEERGRGNFPDRFSARQFPNYSSELNVNALLLGDSALYLCASSVYLERGDEQFFGPGTRLTVL.

This CDR3 reads CASSEARRGDTEAFF. In DNA form, the CDR3 reads TGTGCCAGCAGTGAAGCGAGACGGGGGGACACTGAAGCTTTCTTT. This sequence joins TRBV2 and TRBJ1-1; TRBD1 is a possible D gene (5 bases). Germline CDR1 is SNHLY and CDR2 is FYNNEI. CDR3 length: 15 amino acids. Trimming stripped 0 bases from V and 3 bases from J, with 11 bases between.

The chain has TRBV5-4 and TRBJ2-1, with 7 bases matching TRBD1. Germline CDR1 and CDR2: SGHNT and YYREEE (reference sequence). This CDR3 has 15 amino acids. Germline trimming cut 3 bases from V and 3 bases from J; bases unmatched to any gene: 6. CDR3 coding DNA: TGTGCCAGCAGCTGGGGAAGGGACAGCTACAATGAGCAGTTCTTC. Amino acid sequence: CASSWGRDSYNEQFF. Full variable domain (remainder filled in from reference TRBV5-4 and TRBJ2-1): ETGVTQSPTHLIKTRGQQVTLRCSSQSGHNTVSWYQQALGQGPQFIFQYYREEENGRGNFPPRFSGLQFPNYSSELNVNALELDDSALYLCASSWGRDSYNEQFFGPGTRLTVL.

The chain is built from TRBV7-2 and TRBJ2-3; D is undetermined. With 5 bases removed from V and 7 bases from J, the gap between germline ends came to 16 bases. The CDR3 is made up of 14 amino acids. Germline-derived CDR1 and CDR2 are SGHTA and FQGNSA. The DNA for the CDR3 is TGTGCCAGCAGCCCACCACCCAGCCGGAATACGCAGTATTTT. Its protein product is CASSPPPSRNTQYF.

With respect to this clone: This same CDR3 is encoded by further DNA sequences in the sample. This chain links TRBV19 with TRBJ1-1; D is uncertain. Per the germline V gene, CDR1 is LNHDA and CDR2 is SQIVND (reference sequence). The CDR3 covers 12 residues. V shed 7 bases and J shed 1 base, with 7 bases lying between them. The CDR3 is CASILGNTEAFF. The CDR3 DNA reads as TGTGCCAGTATCCTAGGGAACACTGAAGCTTTCTTT.

This clone was recorded many times. At one boundary the junction diverges from the germline segment, which might be a read error. The J gene is TRBJ2-1, the V gene TRBV7-6, with a possible D match to TRBD1 (6 bases). Germline V CDR1 and CDR2: SGHVS, FNYEAQ. This CDR3 has 16 residues. CDR3 coding DNA: TGTGCCAGCAGCTTAGGCAGGGGTAGATCCTCCAATGAGCAGTTCTTC. The encoded protein is CASSLGRGRSSNEQFF.

In nucleotides, the CDR3 is TGTGCCAGCAGCCGCGGGACAAAAAACATTCAGTACTTC. Protein sequence: CASSRGTKNIQYF. The V gene is TRBV5-8, the J gene TRBJ2-4; D assignment may be TRBD1 or TRBD2 (6 bases each). V dropped 4 bases and J dropped 4 bases, with 9 bases sitting between them. The CDR3 contains 13 residues. Germline CDR1 reads SGHTS; CDR2 reads YDEGEE.

The chain carries TRBV12-3 or TRBV12-4 and TRBJ1-1, with D possibly TRBD1 on 6 matching bases. CDR3 length: 12 amino acids. The ends were cut back, 6 bases at V and 8 bases at J, with 13 bases in the middle. CDR3 sequence: CASREGGLEAFF. The CDR3 region has the DNA TGTGCCAGCAGAGAGGGGGGACTGGAAGCTTTCTTT.

V is TRBV30 and J is TRBJ1-1; 7 positions match TRBD1. The J segment lost 10 bases and the V segment lost 4 bases, leaving 18 bases of the junction unmatched. The CDR3 sequence is 15 residues long. Germline V lookup: CDR1 GTSNPN, CDR2 SVGIG (reference sequence). This CDR3 reads CAWTRGILSTDRAFF. CDR3 in DNA: TGTGCCTGGACCAGGGGGATTTTGTCAACAGATAGAGCTTTCTTT.

This chain connects TRBV28 to TRBJ1-5; D not certain. This CDR3 region has 15 residues. The germline CDR1 and CDR2 sequences are MDHEN and SYDVKM. Trimming removed 9 bases at V and 1 base at J, with 16 bases between. CDR3 in DNA: TGTGCCAGTTATAAGTCTATGGGAAGCAATCAGCCCCAGCATTTT. Its translation is CASYKSMGSNQPQHF. Variable domain in full (rest from reference TRBV28 and TRBJ1-5): DVKVTQSSRYLVKRTGEKVFLECVQDMDHENMFWYRQDPGLGLRLIYFSYDVKMKEKGDIPEGYSVSREKKERFSLILESASTNQTSMYLCASYKSMGSNQPQHFGDGTRLSIL.

The chain employs TRBV18 and TRBJ1-6; D call uncertain. Germline CDR1 reads KGHSH; CDR2 reads LQKENI. V was pared by 4 bases and J by 0 bases, with 4 bases between. The CDR3 totals 14 residues. The CDR3 region is CASSLSSYNSPLHF. The CDR3 DNA reads TGTGCCAGCTCACTGAGCTCCTATAATTCACCCCTCCACTTT.

CDR3 coding DNA: TGTGCCAGCAGTGTCGATCAGCCCCAGCATTTT. Translated: CASSVDQPQHF. The chain employs TRBV2 and TRBJ1-5; D gene ambiguous. The CDR3 is 11 residues long. CDR1 and CDR2 from the germline V gene are SNHLY and FYNNEI. V lost 4 bases to trimming and J lost 5 bases, with 3 bases between them.

This chain joins TRBV28 and TRBJ1-2, with D possibly matching TRBD1 (5 bases). Germline CDR1 MDHEN, CDR2 SYDVKM. The CDR3 totals 15 residues. Between the trimmed V and J ends, which lost 5 bases and 8 bases, there was a span of 21 bases. For the CDR3, the DNA is TGTGCCAGCAGTCCATCCTTAACAGGTGTCCTGGGCTACACCTTC. It encodes CASSPSLTGVLGYTF.